The T cell receptor beta chain under discussion was sequenced for a study of blood T cell repertoires in COVID-19. Trimming removed 2 bases from V and 2 bases from J, with 20 bases in between. The germline CDR1 and CDR2 sequences are SGHTA and FQGTGA. The CDR3 extends over 18 amino acids. Assay used: immunoSEQ multiplex PCR; TCRdb lists only in-frame clones, some missing. The profile shows some 120,000 clones, 65% to 90% of them singletons. The sequence derives from a man aged 80 or over with active or convalescent COVID-19. Sequencing was carried out using peripheral blood. This rearrangement joins TRBV7-3 to TRBJ2-3, with D possibly being TRBD2 (5 bases). The chain's CDR3 is CASSLERGLHILTDTQYF. In nucleotides, the CDR3 is TGTGCCAGCAGCTTAGAACGCGGGCTCCACATACTCACAGATACGCAGTATTTT.